This T cell receptor (beta chain) was observed in a study of blood T cell repertoires in COVID-19. Study in general: The study drew acute and convalescent COVID-19 samples from the United States, Italy and Spain. In each case, the material was cDNA or gDNA derived from T cells, B-cell-depleted T cells, or PBMCs.

Per the germline V gene, CDR1 is SGHTA and CDR2 is FQGTGA. The CDR3 totals 14 residues. Trimming took 5 bases from V and 4 from J; bases not matched to a gene: 4. Original analysis: The assay estimated nucleated cells by amplifying reference gene primers. Repertoires were generated with immunoSEQ multiplex PCR, while TCRdb's copy carries only in-frame clones and drops some. That table is the source of V, J and clone size, and D and trimming were worked out from the DNA. The sample consists of approximately 290,000 clones, about 89% of them appearing once. The receptor was derived from a man aged 25-45 years with acute or convalescent COVID-19. The chain employs TRBV7-3 and TRBJ2-5; 10 nucleotides line up with TRBD1. Sequences were obtained from peripheral blood. CDR3 sequence: CASSRQGAGETQYF. The CDR3 nucleotides are TGTGCCAGCAGCCGACAGGGGGCGGGAGAGACCCAGTACTTC.